Listed here is a single TCR beta chain. This record belongs to a study of T-cell reconstitution after alpha-beta-depleted transplantation in children. V was pared by 4 bases and J by 6 bases, with 19 bases between. There are 15 residues in the CDR3. Germline CDR1 reads MDHEN; CDR2 reads SYDVKM. Unique molecular identifiers were built into the TCRbeta library. TCRdb recomputed calls from the PCR reads with MiXCR, one row per CDR3 protein. The repertoire holds about 500,000 distinct CDR3 sequences, with about 33% as singletons. This clonotype was obtained from a human donor who donated a stem cell graft to a child with aplastic anemia. The specimen was PBMCs from the stem cell graft donor, collected from the stem cell graft. This chain joins TRBV28 and TRBJ2-7; tentatively, D is TRBD1 (5 bases). CDR3 DNA sequence: TGTGCCAGCAGTTCCTCCCAAACAGGCAAACGCGAGCAGTACTTC. This translates into CASSSSQTGKREQYF.